The 19 T cell receptor beta chains reported below all come from one sample, sequenced in a study of blood T cell repertoires in COVID-19. Libraries were prepared by immunoSEQ multiplex PCR; TCRdb keeps only in-frame clonotypes and omits some of them. This sample yields 150,000 to 180,000 clones, of which 80% to 90% are seen a single time; 15% belongs to the top ten. The source material was peripheral blood. These TCRs come from a woman in her thirties or forties with acute or convalescent COVID-19.

The CDR3 nucleotides read TGTGCCAGCTCATATAGAGCCGGGACAGGATTAAATGAGCAGTTCTTC. Translated, it gives CASSYRAGTGLNEQFF. V usage is TRBV18 and J usage is TRBJ2-1; 8 bases are a match to TRBD1. The CDR3 totals 16 residues. The germline V gene has CDR1 KGHSH and CDR2 LQKENI. Trimming at V came to 5 bases and at J to 7 bases, leaving 13 bases not matched to a gene.

This chain joins TRBV7-9 and TRBJ1-5; no reliable D call. The V end was cut by 0 bases, the J end by 4 bases, with 4 bases between. CDR3 length: 13 residues. The V gene's germline CDR1 is SEHNR and CDR2 FQNEAQ (reference sequence). In DNA, the CDR3 is TGTGCCAGCAGCTTAGCCCTAAATCAGCCCCAGCATTTT. Protein product: CASSLALNQPQHF.

The chain is built from TRBV29-1 and TRBJ2-7; 7 nucleotides agree with TRBD1. CDR1 and CDR2 (germline): SQVTM, ANQGSEA. V shed 4 bases and J 0 bases; nucleotides not matched to a gene: 3. The length of the CDR3 is 13 residues. CDR3 amino acids: CSVARDSSYEQYF. For the CDR3, the DNA is TGCAGCGTTGCCAGGGACAGCTCCTACGAGCAGTACTTC.

The chain carries TRBV5-1 and TRBJ2-3, with 11 bases lining up with TRBD1. Germline V gene sequence: CDR1 SGHRS, CDR2 YFSETQ. Losses at the gene ends were 4 bases for V and 4 bases for J; bases not matched to a gene: 8. The CDR3 length is 16 residues. The CDR3 sequence is CASSPLGQGAADTQYF. CDR3 DNA: TGCGCCAGCAGCCCCCTAGGACAGGGGGCGGCAGATACGCAGTATTTT.

This chain links TRBV10-3 with TRBJ1-5; the D is unclear. Germline values: CDR1 ENHRY, CDR2 SYGVKD. V was cut by 4 bases and J by 1 base, with 5 bases left in between. This CDR3 region has 13 residues. The CDR3 sequence: CAISGESNQPQHF. The CDR3 DNA follows: TGTGCCATCAGTGGTGAGAGCAATCAGCCCCAGCATTTT.

This clone was detected once. CDR3 loop: CASSVGQSGQPQHF. Written as DNA, the CDR3 is TGTGCCAGCAGCGTAGGACAGAGTGGTCAGCCCCAGCATTTT. The V and J genes are TRBV9 and TRBJ1-5; possibly TRBD1 for D (5 bases). V lost 0 bases and J lost 6, with 10 bases in between. Germline loops: CDR1 SGDLS, CDR2 YYNGEE. The CDR3 runs to 14 residues.

V is TRBV6-1 and J is TRBJ2-1; TRBD1 matches at 8 bases. With V trimmed by 2 bases and J by 4 bases, 7 bases remained unmatched. This CDR3 is built from 16 residues. The germline CDR1 and CDR2 sequences are MNHNS and SASEGT. The CDR3 DNA reads as TGTGCCAGCAGTGAATCAGACAGGGGATTTTACAATGAGCAGTTCTTC. It codes for CASSESDRGFYNEQFF.

This chain joins TRBV5-4 and TRBJ2-1, with a possible D match to TRBD2 (5 bases). In germline, CDR1 is SGHNT, CDR2 YYREEE (reference sequence). Trimming shortened V by 0 bases and J by 0 bases, and 7 bases separated the two germline ends. CDR3 length equals 15 residues. For the CDR3, the DNA is TGTGCCAGCAGCTTGGACAGCGGCTCCTACAATGAGCAGTTCTTC. As protein: CASSLDSGSYNEQFF.

This clone was observed once. The chain recombines TRBV7-9 with TRBJ2-1; TRBD2 agrees at 14 bases. The trim removed 5 bases at V and 10 bases at J, leaving 4 bases unmatched. The CDR3 has 14 amino acids. Germline CDR1 is SEHNR and CDR2 is FQNEAQ (reference sequence). The DNA for the CDR3 is TGTGCCAGCAGCAGACTAGCGGGAGGGGAGGAGCAGTTCTTC. Translating it yields CASSRLAGGEEQFF.

A few counts support this clone. This chain links TRBV6-5 with TRBJ2-2, with TRBD1 matching over 8 bases. V shed 6 bases and J 4 bases; nucleotides not matched to a gene: 4. The V gene's germline CDR1 is MNHEY and CDR2 SVGAGI. The CDR3 has 14 amino acids. The CDR3 is CASRGQGGTGELFF. The CDR3 region has the DNA TGTGCCAGCAGAGGACAGGGCGGCACCGGGGAGCTGTTTTTT.

The V call is TRBV4-2, the J call TRBJ2-1; the match to TRBD2 covers 9 bases. Germline CDR1 reads LGHNA; CDR2 reads YNFKEQ. This CDR3 has 17 residues. V lost 3 bases and J lost 7; bases outside the gene matches: 13. CDR3 residues: CASSHRGGGPVGNEQFF. In DNA form, the CDR3 reads TGTGCCAGCAGCCACCGCGGGGGGGGCCCAGTGGGGAATGAGCAGTTCTTC.

The chain is built from TRBV28 and TRBJ2-3; D not resolved. Trimming stripped 6 bases from V and 5 bases from J, with 9 bases between. The CDR3 consists of 12 residues. The germline CDR1 and CDR2 sequences are MDHEN and SYDVKM. The CDR3 DNA is TGTGCCAGCAGGGCCCCAGTAGATACGCAGTATTTT. This codes for CASRAPVDTQYF.

A few counts support this clone. This chain joins TRBV5-4 and TRBJ1-2, with D uncertain. This CDR3 comprises 13 residues. CDR1 and CDR2 (germline): SGHNT, YYREEE (reference sequence). Deletions cut 3 bases from V and 5 bases from J, with 11 bases between. Here the CDR3 DNA reads TGTGCCAGCAGCTCGGACGGGGTTTATGGCTACACCTTC. Translating gives CASSSDGVYGYTF.

The rearrangement links TRBV10-3 to TRBJ1-3; D not certain. The ends were cut back, 6 bases at V and 0 bases at J, with 6 bases in the middle. The V gene's germline CDR1 is ENHRY and CDR2 SYGVKD. This CDR3 comprises 13 residues. CDR3 nucleotides: TGTGCCATCAGGACAAGCTCTGGAAACACCATATATTTT. It specifies CAIRTSSGNTIYF.

This rearrangement joins TRBV4-2 to TRBJ2-3; 10 bases line up with TRBD2. Per the germline V gene, CDR1 is LGHNA and CDR2 is YNFKEQ. CDR3 length: 16 amino acids. Germline trimming cut 2 bases from V and 2 bases from J; bases unmatched to any gene: 4. CDR3 nucleotides: TGTGCCAGCAGCCAACGGACTAGCGGCAACACAGATACGCAGTATTTT. It translates to CASSQRTSGNTDTQYF.

DNA for the CDR3: TGTGCCAGCGGGACAGGGAGCTCCTACGAGCAGTACTTC. This codes for CASGTGSSYEQYF. The chain joins TRBV28 to TRBJ2-7; 9 bases fit TRBD1. Trimming cost V 8 bases and J 0 bases; bases outside gene matches: 2. The CDR3 has 13 amino acids. In germline, CDR1 is MDHEN, CDR2 SYDVKM.

This chain connects TRBV27 to TRBJ1-1, with TRBD1 as a possible D gene (5 bases). V lost 3 bases and J lost 0, with 14 bases in between. Germline V gene sequence: CDR1 MNHEY, CDR2 SMNVEV (reference sequence). This CDR3 spans 16 amino acids. CDR3 sequence reads: CASSFGGSKVNTEAFF. DNA of the CDR3: TGTGCCAGCAGTTTTGGGGGGTCCAAGGTGAACACTGAAGCTTTCTTT.

The V and J genes are TRBV10-1 and TRBJ2-2; D may be TRBD1 (6 bases). Per the germline V gene, CDR1 is WNHNN and CDR2 is SYGVQD (reference sequence). Deletions cut 8 bases from V and 5 bases from J, with 12 bases between. The CDR3 length is 13 residues. For the CDR3, the DNA is TGCGCCAGCGGATCGCAGGGGACCGGGGAGCTGTTTTTT. Its translation: CASGSQGTGELFF.

This clone turned up a few times. The chain recombines TRBV6-6 with TRBJ1-6; 9 positions agree with TRBD1. V trimming: 0 bases; J trimming: 8 bases; junction bases outside the gene matches: 5. Germline V lookup: CDR1 MNHNY, CDR2 SVGAGI (reference sequence). The CDR3 is made up of 16 amino acids. CDR3 in amino acids: CASSYSRDREYSPLHF. The CDR3, as DNA: TGTGCCAGCAGTTACTCGAGGGACAGGGAGTATTCACCCCTCCACTTT.